This TCR beta chain was found in a study of T-cell memory formation after mild COVID-19. Study overall: Clustering of TCRs was largely donor specific. Study-level results: Memory sampled before infection contained some responding clones, suggesting cross-reactive memory joined. From day 15 to 85, contracting clones were balanced between CD4 and CD8, whereas later expanders leaned toward CD4+.

The germline gives CDR1 SGHRS, CDR2 YFSETQ. V was pared by 4 bases and J by 4 bases, with 13 bases of the junction left unmatched. The CDR3 length is 17 residues. This clonotype was seen at least ten times. Its antigen is unknown. TCR alpha and TCR beta cDNA libraries carrying sample barcodes and UMIs came from 5'RACE with constant-segment primers. Each CDR3 protein is one row after TCRdb ran MiXCR on the 5' RACE reads. The profile shows under 650,000 distinct CDR3 sequences, about a sixth of them singletons. This TCR came from an adult woman who had mild COVID-19 (a few samples of this study predate the infection). Cell type and time point are not known. This sequence joins TRBV5-1 and TRBJ2-1; 8 nucleotides line up with TRBD1. The specimen was PBMCs or a T cell subset sorted from them (not recorded which). CDR3 protein: CASSLLTGVIMYNEQFF. The CDR3 DNA sequence: TGCGCCAGCAGCCTATTGACAGGGGTCATTATGTACAATGAGCAGTTCTTC.